The T cell receptor beta chain described here comes from a study of T cell changes during pregnancy in multiple sclerosis. The CDR3 totals 15 residues. In germline, CDR1 is WSHSY, CDR2 SAAADI. Deletions cut 6 bases from V and 0 bases from J, with 14 bases between. Produced via immunoSEQ multiplex PCR; TCRdb's table is partial and in-frame only. The table has 45,000 to 60,000 clones, 92% seen once. The clonotype originates from a female donor with multiple sclerosis, enrolled in a pregnancy study. This chain links TRBV10-2 with TRBJ1-1; perhaps TRBD1 as D (6 bases). This specimen consisted of CD4+ T cells from peripheral blood mononuclear cells, obtained in the third trimester of pregnancy. CDR3 DNA: TGCGCCAGCAGCCCTGGGGAGGGGGTGAACACTGAAGCTTTCTTT. It encodes CASSPGEGVNTEAFF.